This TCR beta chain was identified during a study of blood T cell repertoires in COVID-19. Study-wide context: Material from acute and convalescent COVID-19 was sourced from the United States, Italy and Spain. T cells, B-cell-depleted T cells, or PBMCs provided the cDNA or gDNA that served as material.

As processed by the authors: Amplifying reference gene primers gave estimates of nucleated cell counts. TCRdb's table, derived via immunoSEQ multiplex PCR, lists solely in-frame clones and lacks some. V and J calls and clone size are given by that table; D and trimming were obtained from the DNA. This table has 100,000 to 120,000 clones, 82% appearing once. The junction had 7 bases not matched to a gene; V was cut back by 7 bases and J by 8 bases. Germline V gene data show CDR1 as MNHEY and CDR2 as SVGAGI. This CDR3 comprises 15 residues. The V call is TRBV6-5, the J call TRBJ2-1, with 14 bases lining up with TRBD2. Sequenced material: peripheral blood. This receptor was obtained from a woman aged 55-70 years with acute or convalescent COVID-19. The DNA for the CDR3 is TGTGCCAGCACCGTGACTAGCGGGGGGGTCTATGAGCAGTTCTTC. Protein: CASTVTSGGVYEQFF.